This T cell receptor (beta chain) was sequenced in a study of T-cell memory formation after mild COVID-19. Study as a whole: TCR clustering was largely donor specific.

TCRdb redid the calling of the 5' RACE reads with MiXCR, one entry per CDR3 protein. Here the sample spans about 440,000 distinct CDR3 sequences, over 15% being singletons. Germline assignment: CDR1 MNHNS and CDR2 SASEGT. Trimming shortened V by 7 bases and J by 5 bases, and 35 bases separated the two germline ends. The CDR3 extends over 21 amino acids. The study, taken as a whole, reports: For contracting clones, CD4+ ones sat mainly in CM and EM, CD8+ in EMRA. Clones shrinking from day 15 to 85 showed even CD4/CD8 mixes; later expanders tilted CD4+.

This clonotype was detected a few times. The antigen remains undetermined. The source is an adult woman who had mild COVID-19 (a few samples of this study predate the infection). Cell type and time point are not known. The sample comprised PBMCs or a T cell subset sorted from them (not recorded which). The chain uses TRBV6-1 and TRBJ1-4; D gene uncertain. CDR3 sequence: CASKGLIPSLLVAGENEKLFF. The CDR3, as DNA: TGTGCCAGCAAAGGTTTGATCCCATCACTCTTGGTGGCCGGCGAAAATGAAAAACTGTTTTTT.